This T cell receptor beta chain was profiled in a study of radiotherapy plus CTLA-4 blockade in lung cancer. Comment on this clone: Its target is not known.

In germline, CDR1 is SGHTA, CDR2 FQGNSA. The V gene lost 3 bases and the J gene lost 5 bases, with 16 bases spanning the gap. The CDR3 extends over 15 amino acids. Study observations and caveats: Reports state that early shifts in blood T cell clones, with interferon-beta, best predicted response. Subsequent to radiotherapy plus ipilimumab, tumor-derived TCR clones underwent expansion in blood.

TCRdb's copy holds only in-frame clones and misses some; the assay was immunoSEQ multiplex PCR. The sample carries around 56,000 clones, less than 85% recorded once. V gene TRBV7-2 combines with J gene TRBJ1-1; D is possibly TRBD1 (6 bases). This TCR was recovered from a human donor with non-small cell lung cancer who had a complete response to radiotherapy plus ipilimumab. The input for sequencing was peripheral blood, taken from a patient treated with radiotherapy plus ipilimumab. DNA for the CDR3: TGTGCCAGCAGCTTGGGGGCCGCCCCGGGGACTGAAGCTTTCTTT. Its translation: CASSLGAAPGTEAFF.